This paragraph covers one T cell receptor (beta chain) sequence. Repertoires were generated with immunoSEQ multiplex PCR, while TCRdb's copy carries only in-frame clones and drops some. The repertoire includes roughly 68,000 clones, approximately 89% of them detected once, and 4% to 5% sits in the top ten. This sample was included in a study of blood T cell repertoires in COVID-19. As for the study in general: Italy, Spain and the United States were the sources of the convalescent and acute COVID-19 samples.

Sequenced material: peripheral blood. This sequence was found in a woman aged 45-60 years with active COVID-19.

Here the CDR3 reads CASSSGLAGPDTQYF. The CDR3 nucleotides read TGTGCCAGCAGTTCGGGACTAGCGGGACCAGATACGCAGTATTTT. J is TRBJ2-3 and V is TRBV27, with 13 bases matching TRBD2. Germline V CDR1 and CDR2: MNHEY, SMNVEV (reference sequence). The trim removed 4 bases at V and 4 bases at J, leaving 2 bases unmatched. CDR3 length: 15 amino acids.